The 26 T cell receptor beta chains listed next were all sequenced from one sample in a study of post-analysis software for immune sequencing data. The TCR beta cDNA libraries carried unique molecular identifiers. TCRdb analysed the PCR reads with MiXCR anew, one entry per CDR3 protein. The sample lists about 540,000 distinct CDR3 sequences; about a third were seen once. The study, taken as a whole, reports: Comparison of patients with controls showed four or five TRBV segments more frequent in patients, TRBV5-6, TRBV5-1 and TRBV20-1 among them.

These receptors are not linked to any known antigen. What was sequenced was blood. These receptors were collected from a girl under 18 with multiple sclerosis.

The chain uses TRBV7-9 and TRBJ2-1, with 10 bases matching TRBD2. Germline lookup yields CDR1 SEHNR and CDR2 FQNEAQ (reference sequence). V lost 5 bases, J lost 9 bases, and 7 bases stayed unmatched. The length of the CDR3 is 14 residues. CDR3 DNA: TGTGCCAGCAGCCTTGGACTAGCGGCCGGTGAGCAGTTCTTC. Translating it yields CASSLGLAAGEQFF.

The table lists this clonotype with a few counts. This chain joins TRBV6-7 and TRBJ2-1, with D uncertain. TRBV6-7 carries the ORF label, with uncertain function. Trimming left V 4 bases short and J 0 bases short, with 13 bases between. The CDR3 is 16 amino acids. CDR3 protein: CASSSRTESSYNEQFF. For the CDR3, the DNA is TGTGCCAGCAGTTCCCGGACCGAAAGCTCCTACAATGAGCAGTTCTTC.

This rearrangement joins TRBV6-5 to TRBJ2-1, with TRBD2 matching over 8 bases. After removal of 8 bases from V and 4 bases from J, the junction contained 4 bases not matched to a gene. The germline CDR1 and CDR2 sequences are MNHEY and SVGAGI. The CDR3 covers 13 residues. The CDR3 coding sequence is TGTGCCAGCGGGCCGGGGGGGTACAATGAGCAGTTCTTC. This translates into CASGPGGYNEQFF.

The CDR3 nucleotides are TGCAGTGCTAGTTACGTCGTTCCGTCCACAGATACGCAGTATTTT. Its protein is CSASYVVPSTDTQYF. The chain links TRBV20-1 to TRBJ2-3; D not certain. Germline values: CDR1 DFQATT, CDR2 SNEGSKA (reference sequence). Trimming pared 3 bases from V and 2 bases from J, leaving 15 bases between. This CDR3 contains 15 residues.

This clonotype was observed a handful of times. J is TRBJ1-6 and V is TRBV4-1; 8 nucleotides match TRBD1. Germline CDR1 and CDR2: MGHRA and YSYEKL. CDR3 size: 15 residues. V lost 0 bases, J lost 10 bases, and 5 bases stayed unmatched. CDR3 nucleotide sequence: TGCGCCAGCAGCCAAGATCAGGCAGGGGGCTCACCCCTCCACTTT. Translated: CASSQDQAGGSPLHF.

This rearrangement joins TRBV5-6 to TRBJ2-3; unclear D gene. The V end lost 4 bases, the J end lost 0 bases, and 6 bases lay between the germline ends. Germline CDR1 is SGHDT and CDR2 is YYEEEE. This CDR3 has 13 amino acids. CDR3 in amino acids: CASSGFSTDTQYF. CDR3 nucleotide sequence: TGTGCCAGCAGCGGTTTTAGCACAGATACGCAGTATTTT.

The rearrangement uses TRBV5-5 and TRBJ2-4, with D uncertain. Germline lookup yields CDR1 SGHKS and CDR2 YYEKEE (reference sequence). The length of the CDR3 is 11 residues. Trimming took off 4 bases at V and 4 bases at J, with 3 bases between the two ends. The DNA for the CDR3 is TGTGCCAGCAGCGAGAAAAACATTCAGTACTTC. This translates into CASSEKNIQYF.

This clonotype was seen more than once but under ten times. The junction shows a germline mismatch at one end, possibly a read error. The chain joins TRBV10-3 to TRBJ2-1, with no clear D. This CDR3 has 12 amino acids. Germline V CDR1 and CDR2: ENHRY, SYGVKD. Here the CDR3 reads CASSEVANEQFF. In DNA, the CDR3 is TGTGCCAGCAGTGAGGTCGCCAATGAGCAGTTCTTC.

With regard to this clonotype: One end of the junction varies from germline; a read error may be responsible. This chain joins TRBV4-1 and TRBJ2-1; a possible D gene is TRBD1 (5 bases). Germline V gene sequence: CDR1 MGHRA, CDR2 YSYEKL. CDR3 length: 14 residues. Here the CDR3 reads CANSQENRPNEQFF. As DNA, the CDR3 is TGCGCCAACAGCCAAGAAAACAGGCCCAATGAGCAGTTCTTC.

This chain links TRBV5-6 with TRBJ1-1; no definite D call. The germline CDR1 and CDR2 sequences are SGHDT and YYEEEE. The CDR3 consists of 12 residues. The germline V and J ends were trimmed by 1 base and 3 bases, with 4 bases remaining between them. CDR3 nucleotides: TGTGCCAGCAGCTTGCAGTACACTGAAGCTTTCTTT. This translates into CASSLQYTEAFF.

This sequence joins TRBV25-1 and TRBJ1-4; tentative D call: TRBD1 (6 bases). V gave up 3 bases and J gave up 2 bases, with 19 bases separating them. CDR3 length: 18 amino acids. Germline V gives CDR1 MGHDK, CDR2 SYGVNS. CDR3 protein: CASSDLGPGVGTNEKLFF. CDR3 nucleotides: TGTGCCAGCAGTGACCTTGGGCCAGGGGTGGGCACTAATGAAAAACTGTTTTTT.

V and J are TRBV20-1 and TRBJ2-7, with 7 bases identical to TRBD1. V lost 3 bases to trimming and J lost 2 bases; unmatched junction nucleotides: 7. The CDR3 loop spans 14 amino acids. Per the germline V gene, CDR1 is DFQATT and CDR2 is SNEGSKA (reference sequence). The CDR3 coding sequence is TGCAGTGCTAGTGAACAGGGGAGAACCTACGAGCAGTACTTC. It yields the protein CSASEQGRTYEQYF.

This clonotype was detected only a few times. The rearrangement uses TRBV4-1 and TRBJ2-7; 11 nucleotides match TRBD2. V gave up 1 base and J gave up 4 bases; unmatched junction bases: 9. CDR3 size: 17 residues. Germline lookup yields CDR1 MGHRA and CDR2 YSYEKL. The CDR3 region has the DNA TGCGCCAGCAGCCAAGTCTTTCGGTCTAGCGGGGGGTACGAGCAGTACTTC. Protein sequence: CASSQVFRSSGGYEQYF.

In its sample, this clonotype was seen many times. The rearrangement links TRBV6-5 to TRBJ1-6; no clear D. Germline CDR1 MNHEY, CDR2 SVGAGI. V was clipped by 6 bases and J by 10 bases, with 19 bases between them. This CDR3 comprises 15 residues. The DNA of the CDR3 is TGTGCCAGCAGCCCCCCCCGAGGGTTGGGGTCACCCCTCCACTTT. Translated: CASSPPRGLGSPLHF.

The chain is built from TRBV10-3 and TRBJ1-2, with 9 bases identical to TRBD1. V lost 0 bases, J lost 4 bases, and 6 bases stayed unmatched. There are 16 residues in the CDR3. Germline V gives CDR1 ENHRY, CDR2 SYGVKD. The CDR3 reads CAISESTRTGAYGYTF. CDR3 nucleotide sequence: TGTGCCATCAGTGAGTCGACCAGGACAGGGGCCTATGGCTACACCTTC.

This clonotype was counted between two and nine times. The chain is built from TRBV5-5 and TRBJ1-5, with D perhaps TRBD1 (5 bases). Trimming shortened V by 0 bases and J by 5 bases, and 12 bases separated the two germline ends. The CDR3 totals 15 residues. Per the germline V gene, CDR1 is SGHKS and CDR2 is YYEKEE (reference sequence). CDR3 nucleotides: TGTGCCAGCAGCTTGGGGGGGTCAAGAGATCAGCCCCAGCATTTT. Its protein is CASSLGGSRDQPQHF.

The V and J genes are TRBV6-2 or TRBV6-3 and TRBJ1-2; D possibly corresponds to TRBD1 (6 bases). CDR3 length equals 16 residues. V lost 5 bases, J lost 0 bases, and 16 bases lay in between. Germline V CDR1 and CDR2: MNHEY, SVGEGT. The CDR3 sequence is CASSPPYTGTNYGYTF. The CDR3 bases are TGTGCCAGCAGTCCTCCTTATACAGGGACTAACTATGGCTACACCTTC.

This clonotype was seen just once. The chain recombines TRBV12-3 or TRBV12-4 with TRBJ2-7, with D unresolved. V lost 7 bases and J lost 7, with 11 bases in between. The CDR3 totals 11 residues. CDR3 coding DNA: TGTGCCAGCAAAGCATTCGATGAGCAGTACTTC. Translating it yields CASKAFDEQYF.

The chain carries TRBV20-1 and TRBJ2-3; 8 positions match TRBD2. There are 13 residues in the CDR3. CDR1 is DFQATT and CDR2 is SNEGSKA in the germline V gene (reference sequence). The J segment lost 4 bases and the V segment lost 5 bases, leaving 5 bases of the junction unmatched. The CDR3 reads CSAPREGADTQYF. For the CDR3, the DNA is TGCAGTGCTCCCCGGGAGGGCGCAGATACGCAGTATTTT.

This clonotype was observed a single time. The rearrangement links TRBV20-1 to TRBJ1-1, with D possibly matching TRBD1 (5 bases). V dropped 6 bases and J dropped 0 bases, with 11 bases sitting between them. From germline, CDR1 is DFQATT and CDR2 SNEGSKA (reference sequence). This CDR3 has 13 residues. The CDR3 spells CSAGDSLNTEAFF. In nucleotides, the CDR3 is TGCAGTGCGGGAGACAGCCTGAACACTGAAGCTTTCTTT.

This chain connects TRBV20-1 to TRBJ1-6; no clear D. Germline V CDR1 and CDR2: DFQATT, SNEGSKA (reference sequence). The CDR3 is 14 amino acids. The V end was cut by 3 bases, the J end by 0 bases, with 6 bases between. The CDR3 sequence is CSARGSSYNSPLHF. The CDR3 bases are TGCAGTGCTAGGGGGAGCTCCTATAATTCACCCCTCCACTTT.

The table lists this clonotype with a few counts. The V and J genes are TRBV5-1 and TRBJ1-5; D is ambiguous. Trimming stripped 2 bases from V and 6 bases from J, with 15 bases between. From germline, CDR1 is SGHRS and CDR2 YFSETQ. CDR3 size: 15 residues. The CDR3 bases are TGCGCCAGCAGCTTAGGGCTGAGCGATAGTCAGCCCCAGCATTTT. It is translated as CASSLGLSDSQPQHF. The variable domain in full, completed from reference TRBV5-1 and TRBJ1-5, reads KAGVTQTPRYLIKTRGQQVTLSCSPISGHRSVSWYQQTPGQGLQFLFEYFSETQRNKGNFPGRFSGRQFSNSRSEMNVSTLELGDSALYLCASSLGLSDSQPQHFGDGTRLSIL.

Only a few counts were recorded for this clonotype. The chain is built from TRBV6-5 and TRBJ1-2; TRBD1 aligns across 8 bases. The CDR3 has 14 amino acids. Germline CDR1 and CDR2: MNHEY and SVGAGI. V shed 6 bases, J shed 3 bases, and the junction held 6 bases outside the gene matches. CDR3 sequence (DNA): TGTGCCAGCAGCCCGGACAGGGCCCACTATGGCTACACCTTC. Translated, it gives CASSPDRAHYGYTF.

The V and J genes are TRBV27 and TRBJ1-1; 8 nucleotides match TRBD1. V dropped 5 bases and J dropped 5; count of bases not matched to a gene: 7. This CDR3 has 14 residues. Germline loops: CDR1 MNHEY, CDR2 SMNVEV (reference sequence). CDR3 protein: CASSPQGGRTEAFF. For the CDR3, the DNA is TGTGCCAGCAGTCCACAGGGGGGAAGAACTGAAGCTTTCTTT.

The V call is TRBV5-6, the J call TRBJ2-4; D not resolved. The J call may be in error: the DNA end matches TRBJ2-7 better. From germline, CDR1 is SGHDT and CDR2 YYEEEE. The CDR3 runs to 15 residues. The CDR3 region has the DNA TGTGCCAGCAGTCAGCCTGGTCCTTCGTCCTACGAGCAGTACTTC. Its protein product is CASSQPGPSSYEQYF.

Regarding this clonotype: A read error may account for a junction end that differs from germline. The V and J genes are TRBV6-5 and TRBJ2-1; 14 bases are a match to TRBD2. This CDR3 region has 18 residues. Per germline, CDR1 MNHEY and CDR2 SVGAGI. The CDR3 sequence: CAGSFPPTSGGVPREQFF. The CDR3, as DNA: TGTGCCGGCAGTTTTCCGCCGACTAGCGGGGGGGTTCCGCGGGAGCAGTTCTTC.